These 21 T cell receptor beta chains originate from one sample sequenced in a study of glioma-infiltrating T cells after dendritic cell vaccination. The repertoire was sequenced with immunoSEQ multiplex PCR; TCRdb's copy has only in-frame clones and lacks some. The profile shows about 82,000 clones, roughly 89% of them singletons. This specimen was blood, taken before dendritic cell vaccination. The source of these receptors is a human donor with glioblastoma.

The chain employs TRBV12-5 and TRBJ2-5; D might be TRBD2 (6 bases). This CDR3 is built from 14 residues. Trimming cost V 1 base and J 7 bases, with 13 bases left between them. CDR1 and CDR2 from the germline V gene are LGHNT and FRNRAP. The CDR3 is CASGLGLDARTQYF. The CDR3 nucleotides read TGTGCTAGTGGTTTGGGACTAGACGCTCGGACCCAGTACTTC. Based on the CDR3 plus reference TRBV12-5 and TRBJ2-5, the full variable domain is DARVTQTPRHKVTEMGQEVTMRCQPILGHNTVFWYRQTMMQGLELLAYFRNRAPLDDSGMPKDRFSAEMPDATLATLKIQPSEPRDSAVYFCASGLGLDARTQYFGPGTRLLVL.

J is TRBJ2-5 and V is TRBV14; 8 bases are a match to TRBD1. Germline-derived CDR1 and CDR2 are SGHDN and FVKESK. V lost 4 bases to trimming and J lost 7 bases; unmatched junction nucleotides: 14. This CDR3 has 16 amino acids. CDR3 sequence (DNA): TGTGCCAGCAGCCCTGACAGGGGTCTTGGAAGGGTGACCCAGTACTTC. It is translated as CASSPDRGLGRVTQYF.

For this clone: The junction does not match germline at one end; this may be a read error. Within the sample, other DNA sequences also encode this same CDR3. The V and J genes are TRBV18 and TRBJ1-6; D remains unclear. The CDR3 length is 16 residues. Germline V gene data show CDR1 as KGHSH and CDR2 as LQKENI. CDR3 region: CASSRPRGRNNSPLHF. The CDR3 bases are TGTGCCAGCTCACGACCCCGGGGTCGAAATAATTCCCCCCTCCACTTT. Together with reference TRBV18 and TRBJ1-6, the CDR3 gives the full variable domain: NAGVMQNPRHLVRRRGQEARLRCSPMKGHSHVYWYRQLPEEGLKFMVYLQKENIIDESGMPKERFSAEFPKEGPSILRIQQVVRGDSAAYFCASSRPRGRNNSPLHFGNGTRLTVT.

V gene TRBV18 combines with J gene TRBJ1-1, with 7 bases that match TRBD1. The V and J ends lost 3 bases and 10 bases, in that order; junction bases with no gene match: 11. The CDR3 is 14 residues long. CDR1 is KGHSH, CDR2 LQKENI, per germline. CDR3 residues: CASSPARQGGRAFF. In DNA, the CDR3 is TGTGCCAGCTCACCCGCCCGACAGGGTGGTAGAGCTTTCTTT.

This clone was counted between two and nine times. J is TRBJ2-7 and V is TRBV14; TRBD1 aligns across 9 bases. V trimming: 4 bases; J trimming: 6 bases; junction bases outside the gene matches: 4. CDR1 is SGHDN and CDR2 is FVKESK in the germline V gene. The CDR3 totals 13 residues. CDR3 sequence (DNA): TGTGCCAGCAGCCGGACAGGGGTCTCCGAGCAGTACTTC. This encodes CASSRTGVSEQYF.

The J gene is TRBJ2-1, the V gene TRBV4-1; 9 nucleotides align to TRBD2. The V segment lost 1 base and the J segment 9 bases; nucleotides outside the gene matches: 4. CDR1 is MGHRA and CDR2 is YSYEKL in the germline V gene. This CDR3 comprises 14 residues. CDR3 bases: TGCGCCAGCAGCCAAGGTAGCGGGAGTGGTGAGCAGTTCTTC. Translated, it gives CASSQGSGSGEQFF.

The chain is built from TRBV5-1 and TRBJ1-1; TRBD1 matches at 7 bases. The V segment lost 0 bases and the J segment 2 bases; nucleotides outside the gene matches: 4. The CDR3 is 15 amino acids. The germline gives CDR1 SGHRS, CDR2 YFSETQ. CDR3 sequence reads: CASSLGGTANTEAFF. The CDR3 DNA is TGCGCCAGCAGCTTGGGCGGGACAGCCAACACTGAAGCTTTCTTT.

CDR3 region: CASSFGYQETQYF. In DNA, the CDR3 is TGTGCCAGCAGCTTCGGTTACCAAGAGACCCAGTACTTC. The genes are TRBV7-2 and TRBJ2-5; the D is unclear. The CDR3 spans 13 residues. With 3 bases removed from V and 0 bases from J, the gap between germline ends came to 5 bases. Germline CDR1 SGHTA, CDR2 FQGNSA.

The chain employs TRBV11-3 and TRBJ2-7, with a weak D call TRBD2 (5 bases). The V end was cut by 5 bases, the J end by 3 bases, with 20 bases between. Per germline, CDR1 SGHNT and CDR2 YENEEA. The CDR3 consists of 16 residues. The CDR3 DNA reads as TGTGCCAGCAGCAAGGACCGATCCTGGGAGAACTACGAGCAGTACTTC. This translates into CASSKDRSWENYEQYF. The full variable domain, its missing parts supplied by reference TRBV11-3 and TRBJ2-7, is EAGVVQSPRYKIIEKKQPVAFWCNPISGHNTLYWYLQNLGQGPELLIRYENEEAVDDSQLPKDRFSAERLKGVDSTLKIQPAELGDSAVYLCASSKDRSWENYEQYFGPGTRLTVT.

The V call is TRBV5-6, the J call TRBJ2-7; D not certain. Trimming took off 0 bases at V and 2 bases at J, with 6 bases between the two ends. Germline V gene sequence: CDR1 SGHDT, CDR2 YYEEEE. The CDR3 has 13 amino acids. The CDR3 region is CASSLVAAYEQYF. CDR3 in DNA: TGTGCCAGCAGCTTGGTGGCAGCCTACGAGCAGTACTTC.

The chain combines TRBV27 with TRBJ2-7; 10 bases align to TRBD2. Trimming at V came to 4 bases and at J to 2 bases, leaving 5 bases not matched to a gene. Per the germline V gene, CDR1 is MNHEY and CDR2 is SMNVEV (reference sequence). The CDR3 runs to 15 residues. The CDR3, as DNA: TGTGCCAGCAGTTCTACAGCGGGGGGGCCCTACGAGCAGTACTTC. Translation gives CASSSTAGGPYEQYF.

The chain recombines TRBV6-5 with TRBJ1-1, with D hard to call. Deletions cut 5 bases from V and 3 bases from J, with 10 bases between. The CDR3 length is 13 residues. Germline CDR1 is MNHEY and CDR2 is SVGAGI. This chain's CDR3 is CASSPPGDTEAFF. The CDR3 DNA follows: TGTGCCAGCAGTCCCCCCGGGGACACTGAAGCTTTCTTT.

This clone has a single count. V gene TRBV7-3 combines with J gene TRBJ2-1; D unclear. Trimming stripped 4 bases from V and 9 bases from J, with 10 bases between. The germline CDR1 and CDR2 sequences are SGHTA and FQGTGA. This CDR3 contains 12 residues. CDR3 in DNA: TGTGCCAGCAGCTCCGAGGTGGGTGAGCAGTTCTTC. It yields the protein CASSSEVGEQFF.

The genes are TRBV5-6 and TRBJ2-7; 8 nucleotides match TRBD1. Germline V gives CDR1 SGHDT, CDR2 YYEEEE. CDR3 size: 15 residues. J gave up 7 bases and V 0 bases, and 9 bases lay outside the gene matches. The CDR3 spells CASSLVAGGFGEQYF. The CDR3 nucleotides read TGTGCCAGCAGCTTGGTGGCAGGGGGCTTTGGAGAGCAGTACTTC. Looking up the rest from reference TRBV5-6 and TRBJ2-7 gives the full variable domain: DAGVTQSPTHLIKTRGQQVTLRCSPKSGHDTVSWYQQALGQGPQFIFQYYEEEERQRGNFPDRFSGHQFPNYSSELNVNALLLGDSALYLCASSLVAGGFGEQYFGPGTRLTVT.

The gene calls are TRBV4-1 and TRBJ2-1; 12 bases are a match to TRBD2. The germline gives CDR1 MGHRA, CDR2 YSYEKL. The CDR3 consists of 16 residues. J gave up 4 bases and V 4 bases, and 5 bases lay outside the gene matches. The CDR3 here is CASSRHGTSGYNEQFF. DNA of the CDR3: TGCGCCAGCAGCCGCCACGGGACTAGCGGGTACAATGAGCAGTTCTTC.

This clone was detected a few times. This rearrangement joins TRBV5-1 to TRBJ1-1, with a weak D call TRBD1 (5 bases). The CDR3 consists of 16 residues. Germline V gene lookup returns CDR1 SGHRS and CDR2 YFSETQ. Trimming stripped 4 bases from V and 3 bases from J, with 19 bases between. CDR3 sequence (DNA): TGCGCCAGCAGCCCTGGTGGGGGGTTTTTTGACACTGAAGCTTTCTTT. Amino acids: CASSPGGGFFDTEAFF.

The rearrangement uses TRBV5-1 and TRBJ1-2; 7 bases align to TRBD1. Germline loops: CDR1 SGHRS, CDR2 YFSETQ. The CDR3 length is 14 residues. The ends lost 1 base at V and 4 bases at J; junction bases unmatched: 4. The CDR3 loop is CASSLQGGGYGYTF. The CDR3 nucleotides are TGCGCCAGCAGCTTGCAGGGGGGAGGCTATGGCTACACCTTC. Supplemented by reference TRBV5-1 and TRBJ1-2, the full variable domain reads KAGVTQTPRYLIKTRGQQVTLSCSPISGHRSVSWYQQTPGQGLQFLFEYFSETQRNKGNFPGRFSGRQFSNSRSEMNVSTLELGDSALYLCASSLQGGGYGYTFGSGTRLTVV.

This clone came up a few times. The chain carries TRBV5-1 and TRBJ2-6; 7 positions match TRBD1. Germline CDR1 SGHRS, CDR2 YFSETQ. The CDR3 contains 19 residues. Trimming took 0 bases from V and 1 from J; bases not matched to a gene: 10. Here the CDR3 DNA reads TGCGCCAGCAGCTTGGGCCGGACAGGTGTAGGGTCTGGGGCCAACGTCCTGACTTTC. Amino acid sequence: CASSLGRTGVGSGANVLTF. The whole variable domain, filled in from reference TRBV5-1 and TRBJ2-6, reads KAGVTQTPRYLIKTRGQQVTLSCSPISGHRSVSWYQQTPGQGLQFLFEYFSETQRNKGNFPGRFSGRQFSNSRSEMNVSTLELGDSALYLCASSLGRTGVGSGANVLTFGAGSRLTVL.

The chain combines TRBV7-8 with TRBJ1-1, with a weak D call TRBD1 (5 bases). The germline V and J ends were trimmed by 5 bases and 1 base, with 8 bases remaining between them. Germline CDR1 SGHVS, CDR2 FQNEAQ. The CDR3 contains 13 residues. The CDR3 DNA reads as TGTGCCAGCAGCCTCGACAGGAACACTGAAGCTTTCTTT. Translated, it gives CASSLDRNTEAFF.

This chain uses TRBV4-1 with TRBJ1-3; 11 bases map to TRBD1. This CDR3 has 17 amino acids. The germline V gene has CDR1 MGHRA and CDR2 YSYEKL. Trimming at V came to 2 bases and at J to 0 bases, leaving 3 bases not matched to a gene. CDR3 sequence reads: CASSQRDRGGSGNTIYF. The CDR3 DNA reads TGCGCCAGCAGCCAACGGGACAGGGGGGGCTCTGGAAACACCATATATTTT.

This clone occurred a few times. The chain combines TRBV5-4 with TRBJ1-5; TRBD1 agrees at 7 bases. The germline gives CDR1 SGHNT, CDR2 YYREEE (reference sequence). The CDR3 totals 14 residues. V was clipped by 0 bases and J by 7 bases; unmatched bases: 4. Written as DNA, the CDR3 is TGTGCCAGCAGCTTGGGACAGGGAGGACAGCCCCAGCATTTT. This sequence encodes CASSLGQGGQPQHF.